The 18 T cell receptor beta chains given below trace back to one sample, sequenced in a study of a mutant IDH1 vaccine in newly diagnosed glioma. The sample's time point: week 23, last vaccination. Vaccination used 300 ug of mutant IDH1 20-mer peptide per dose, with topical imiquimod. Method: immunoSEQ multiplex PCR; TCRdb's copy keeps in-frame clones and lacks some. Among approximately 82,000 clones listed, approximately 89% were seen once. No antigen has been identified for these receptors. The sequenced sample was PBMCs, obtained from a glioma patient whose treatment included an IDH1 peptide vaccine. Every receptor here comes from a woman in her forties or fifties with glioma.

Written as DNA, the CDR3 is TGCGCCAGCAGTCACGCCTCCTCGGGGGCAGAACAAGAGACCCAGTACTTC. Its protein product is CASSHASSGAEQETQYF. This rearrangement joins TRBV23-1 to TRBJ2-5; D might be TRBD1 or TRBD2, each matching 6 bases. TRBV23-1 is an ORF for which the function is uncertain. This CDR3 has 17 residues. The V end lost 3 bases, the J end lost 2 bases, and 19 bases lay between the germline ends.

This chain connects TRBV6-4 to TRBJ2-2; D gene uncertain. Germline CDR1 and CDR2: MRHNA and SNTAGT. The germline V and J ends were trimmed by 6 bases and 8 bases, with 10 bases remaining between them. The CDR3 contains 12 residues. The CDR3 loop is CASSRTGGELFF. The CDR3 nucleotides are TGTGCCAGCAGCCGCACTGGAGGGGAGCTGTTTTTT.

The rearrangement joins TRBV2 to TRBJ1-6; D not resolved. Trimming removed 8 bases at V and 7 bases at J, with 15 bases between. CDR3 size: 14 residues. CDR1 SNHLY and CDR2 FYNNEI come from the germline V gene. CDR3 sequence: CASLNLTTNSPLHF. Here the CDR3 DNA reads TGTGCCAGCCTCAACTTAACTACCAATTCACCCCTCCACTTT.

The rearrangement links TRBV2 to TRBJ2-7; perhaps TRBD1 as D (5 bases). The V gene lost 4 bases and the J gene lost 0 bases, with 7 bases spanning the gap. CDR3 length equals 13 residues. The germline CDR1 and CDR2 sequences are SNHLY and FYNNEI. This CDR3 is CASSAGLSYEQYF. CDR3 nucleotides: TGTGCCAGCAGTGCAGGGCTCTCCTACGAGCAGTACTTC. The variable domain in full, completed from reference TRBV2 and TRBJ2-7, reads EPEVTQTPSHQVTQMGQEVILRCVPISNHLYFYWYRQILGQKVEFLVSFYNNEISEKSEIFDDQFSVERPDGSNFTLKIRSTKLEDSAMYFCASSAGLSYEQYFGPGTRLTVT.

This clone has a single count. The rearrangement links TRBV14 to TRBJ1-3; D gene uncertain. V was trimmed by 4 bases and J by 2 bases, leaving 15 bases between them. Germline CDR1 reads SGHDN; CDR2 reads FVKESK. The CDR3 sequence is 16 residues long. CDR3: CASSPRRVKAGNTIYF. CDR3 DNA: TGTGCCAGCAGCCCCCGGAGAGTGAAGGCTGGAAACACCATATATTTT.

The chain is built from TRBV6-4 and TRBJ1-5; D unresolved. The CDR3 spans 13 residues. Germline V gene data show CDR1 as MRHNA and CDR2 as SNTAGT. Deletions cut 4 bases from V and 1 base from J, with 5 bases between. The DNA for the CDR3 is TGTGCCAGCAGTGCCGCCAGCAATCAGCCCCAGCATTTT. Translating it yields CASSAASNQPQHF.

This clone was seen once. The chain employs TRBV11-3 and TRBJ2-2, with no clear D. The germline V gene encodes CDR1 SGHNT and CDR2 YENEEA. The CDR3 runs 14 residues. With 6 bases removed from V and 1 base from J, the gap between germline ends came to 9 bases. The CDR3 coding sequence is TGTGCCAGCAGTCCTAGACAGAACACCGGGGAGCTGTTTTTT. Protein: CASSPRQNTGELFF.

CDR3 amino acids: CASSEGIPRNYGYTF. CDR3 nucleotide sequence: TGTGCCAGCAGTGAGGGGATTCCGAGGAACTATGGCTACACCTTC. J is TRBJ1-2 and V is TRBV6-1; D is unclear. Germline CDR1 and CDR2: MNHNS and SASEGT. V dropped 3 bases and J dropped 2 bases, with 13 bases sitting between them. This CDR3 spans 15 amino acids.

The gene calls are TRBV30 and TRBJ2-3, with 9 positions matching TRBD2. The CDR3 extends over 14 amino acids. The V and J ends lost 1 base and 4 bases, in that order; junction bases with no gene match: 3. Germline CDR1 and CDR2: GTSNPN and SVGIG (reference sequence). The CDR3 sequence: CAWSEAGGPDTQYF. The CDR3, as DNA: TGTGCCTGGAGTGAGGCGGGAGGGCCAGATACGCAGTATTTT.

The sample holds one count of this clone. The chain combines TRBV6-1 with TRBJ2-7, with TRBD1 matching 7 bases. V was pared by 5 bases and J by 2 bases, with 0 bases of the junction left unmatched. CDR3 length equals 12 residues. The V gene's germline CDR1 is MNHNS and CDR2 SASEGT. The CDR3 region is CASSQGAYEQYF. As DNA, the CDR3 is TGTGCCAGCAGTCAGGGGGCCTACGAGCAGTACTTC.

J is TRBJ1-2 and V is TRBV9, with 8 bases fitting TRBD1. V gave up 3 bases and J gave up 8 bases; unmatched junction bases: 9. This CDR3 region has 14 residues. Germline CDR1 reads SGDLS; CDR2 reads YYNGEE. The CDR3 reads CASSDYGQGLGYTF. The CDR3 DNA follows: TGTGCCAGCAGCGATTATGGACAGGGCCTAGGCTACACCTTC.

CDR3 amino acids: CASSPGQGANEQYF. The CDR3 coding sequence is TGCGCCAGCAGCCCCGGACAGGGGGCTAACGAGCAGTACTTC. The gene calls are TRBV5-1 and TRBJ2-7; 11 positions agree with TRBD1. There are 14 residues in the CDR3. Germline V gene lookup returns CDR1 SGHRS and CDR2 YFSETQ. Trimming cost V 4 bases and J 5 bases; bases outside gene matches: 5.

The chain links TRBV5-1 to TRBJ2-3; 9 nucleotides align to TRBD1. J lost 1 base, V lost 6 bases, and 3 bases had no gene match. Per the germline V gene, CDR1 is SGHRS and CDR2 is YFSETQ. The CDR3 consists of 14 residues. The CDR3 sequence is CASTRTGGTDTQYF. As DNA, the CDR3 is TGCGCCAGCACGCGGACAGGGGGCACAGATACGCAGTATTTT.

This chain connects TRBV19 to TRBJ2-5, with a possible D match to TRBD2 (5 bases). Germline values: CDR1 LNHDA, CDR2 SQIVND (reference sequence). Trimming stripped 4 bases from V and 6 bases from J, with 12 bases between. The CDR3 length is 13 residues. As DNA, the CDR3 is TGTGCCAGTAGTACGTTCCGGGAAAAGACCCAGTACTTC. It specifies CASSTFREKTQYF. The full variable domain, rest sourced from reference TRBV19 and TRBJ2-5, is DGGITQSPKYLFRKEGQNVTLSCEQNLNHDAMYWYRQDPGQGLRLIYYSQIVNDFQKGDIAEGYSVSREKKESFPLTVTSAQKNPTAFYLCASSTFREKTQYFGPGTRLLVL.

The V call is TRBV23-1, the J call TRBJ1-6; 9 bases match TRBD1. TRBV23-1 is annotated as an ORF whose role is uncertain. The CDR3 covers 15 residues. The ends lost 4 bases at V and 9 bases at J; junction bases unmatched: 7. CDR3 loop: CASSRPGQGSSPLHF. The CDR3 DNA follows: TGCGCCAGCAGTCGACCGGGACAGGGCAGTTCACCCCTCCACTTT.

The chain couples TRBV21-1 to TRBJ2-7; the table's D call, TRBD1, has no DNA check behind it. TRBV21-1 is labeled a pseudogene. The CDR3 is 15 residues long. CDR3 nucleotides: TGTGCCAGCAGCAAACCCCGGACAGGACACTACGAGCAGTACTTC. It encodes CASSKPRTGHYEQYF.

The rearrangement joins TRBV2 to TRBJ2-2, with unresolved D. The CDR3 covers 14 residues. CDR1 is SNHLY and CDR2 is FYNNEI in the germline V gene. Trimming cost V 0 bases and J 3 bases, with 5 bases left between them. The CDR3 sequence is CASSEAAYTGELFF. CDR3 DNA: TGTGCCAGCAGTGAAGCGGCCTACACCGGGGAGCTGTTTTTT.

J is TRBJ1-6 and V is TRBV14, with D unclear. The V end was cut by 3 bases, the J end by 3 bases, with 12 bases between. The CDR3 has 16 amino acids. Germline CDR1 SGHDN, CDR2 FVKESK. The CDR3 loop reads CASSQNDEIYNSPLHF. CDR3 bases: TGTGCCAGCAGCCAGAATGATGAGATCTATAATTCACCCCTCCACTTT.